This entry lists 29 T cell receptor beta chains sequenced from one sample in a study of cytomegalovirus exposure and HLA in healthy donors. TCRdb's copy holds only in-frame clones and misses some; the assay was immunoSEQ multiplex PCR. Here the sample spans around 150,000 clones, around 90% being singletons. The sample was PBMCs. The receptors stem from a woman younger than 30 in good health and CMV-seropositive.

This clone was observed a handful of times. The sample holds other DNA sequences that translate to the same CDR3. The chain has TRBV9 and TRBJ2-7; 10 bases agree with TRBD2. The germline V gene encodes CDR1 SGDLS and CDR2 YYNGEE. V gave up 0 bases and J gave up 3 bases; unmatched junction bases: 3. This CDR3 has 15 residues. The CDR3 DNA reads as TGTGCCAGCAGCGTAGGGTCTAGCGGGAGCTACGAGCAGTACTTC. Translation gives CASSVGSSGSYEQYF.

V is TRBV7-2 and J is TRBJ2-7; 9 bases are a match to TRBD1. CDR3 size: 14 residues. Looked up from germline, CDR1 is SGHTA and CDR2 is FQGNSA. V gave up 5 bases and J gave up 2 bases; unmatched junction bases: 4. The DNA for the CDR3 is TGTGCCAGCAGCCCGGACAGGGGCACCTACGAGCAGTACTTC. It specifies CASSPDRGTYEQYF.

The CDR3 loop reads CARGLQGLRGGHEQYF. The DNA of the CDR3 is TGTGCCAGAGGCCTCCAGGGTTTAAGGGGGGGCCACGAGCAGTACTTC. The chain uses TRBV2 and TRBJ2-7; D possibly corresponds to TRBD2 (7 bases). Germline V lookup: CDR1 SNHLY, CDR2 FYNNEI. V was clipped by 9 bases and J by 5 bases, with 26 bases between them. CDR3 length: 16 residues.

The rearrangement uses TRBV5-6 and TRBJ1-2; 7 bases align to TRBD1. The CDR3 is 14 residues long. V dropped 4 bases and J dropped 4; count of bases not matched to a gene: 7. Per the germline V gene, CDR1 is SGHDT and CDR2 is YYEEEE. DNA for the CDR3: TGTGCCAGCAGCGCGACAGGGCCTACCTATGGCTACACCTTC. Amino acids: CASSATGPTYGYTF.

The chain has TRBV19 and TRBJ1-2; unclear D gene. Deletions cut 3 bases from V and 0 bases from J, with 20 bases between. Germline assignment: CDR1 LNHDA and CDR2 SQIVND (reference sequence). The CDR3 consists of 18 residues. The CDR3 sequence: CASSIAPGRIGANYGYTF. The CDR3 bases are TGTGCCAGTAGTATTGCCCCCGGTCGAATCGGTGCTAACTATGGCTACACCTTC.

This sequence joins TRBV4-3 and TRBJ1-2, with 8 bases matching TRBD1. CDR1 and CDR2 from the germline V gene are LGHNA and YSLEER. This CDR3 spans 17 amino acids. Trimming at V came to 3 bases and at J to 2 bases, leaving 11 bases not matched to a gene. The CDR3 loop reads CASSQQAGGDFNYGYTF. CDR3 coding DNA: TGCGCCAGCAGCCAGCAAGCAGGGGGCGACTTCAACTATGGCTACACCTTC.

A single count supports this clone. The gene calls are TRBV27 and TRBJ2-2, with D possibly matching TRBD2 (7 bases). The CDR3 contains 16 residues. The V end was cut by 0 bases, the J end by 6 bases, with 14 bases between. Germline V gives CDR1 MNHEY, CDR2 SMNVEV (reference sequence). CDR3 protein: CASSLSVGGDAGELFF. CDR3 in DNA: TGTGCCAGCAGTTTATCGGTAGGGGGGGACGCCGGGGAGCTGTTTTTT.

This clone has just a few counts. The chain carries TRBV19 and TRBJ1-2; perhaps TRBD1 as D (5 bases). Germline V gene data show CDR1 as LNHDA and CDR2 as SQIVND (reference sequence). This CDR3 spans 12 amino acids. Trimming stripped 3 bases from V and 5 bases from J, with 7 bases between. The CDR3 nucleotides are TGTGCCAGTAGTATCCAGGGATATGGCTACACCTTC. It encodes CASSIQGYGYTF.

The J gene is TRBJ1-2, the V gene TRBV28; the D is unclear. Trimming removed 5 bases from V and 5 bases from J, with 6 bases in between. CDR3 length: 11 amino acids. The germline V gene has CDR1 MDHEN and CDR2 SYDVKM. This CDR3 is CASSHTYGYTF. Here the CDR3 DNA reads TGTGCCAGCAGTCATACTTATGGCTACACCTTC.

This chain links TRBV7-2 with TRBJ2-7; D perhaps matches TRBD2 (6 bases). From germline, CDR1 is SGHTA and CDR2 FQGNSA. Between the trimmed V and J ends, which lost 8 bases and 0 bases, there was a span of 11 bases. The CDR3 sequence is 13 residues long. The CDR3 region has the DNA TGTGCCAGCTCGGTGGGGGGCTCCTACGAGCAGTACTTC. This codes for CASSVGGSYEQYF. Looking up the rest from reference TRBV7-2 and TRBJ2-7 gives the full variable domain: GAGVSQSPSNKVTEKGKDVELRCDPISGHTALYWYRQSLGQGLEFLIYFQGNSAPDKSGLPSDRFSAERTGGSVSTLTIQRTQQEDSAVYLCASSVGGSYEQYFGPGTRLTVT.

This chain connects TRBV30 to TRBJ2-4, with TRBD1 matching 7 bases. There are 14 residues in the CDR3. Germline V lookup: CDR1 GTSNPN, CDR2 SVGIG (reference sequence). V shed 0 bases and J 5 bases; nucleotides not matched to a gene: 4. CDR3: CAWSVLGQENIQYF. The CDR3 DNA follows: TGTGCCTGGAGTGTATTAGGACAGGAAAACATTCAGTACTTC. The variable domain in full, completed from reference TRBV30 and TRBJ2-4, reads SQTIHQWPATLVQPVGSPLSLECTVEGTSNPNLYWYRQAAGRGLQLLFYSVGIGQISSEVPQNLSASRPQDRQFILSSKKLLLSDSGFYLCAWSVLGQENIQYFGAGTRLSVL.

The chain is built from TRBV5-5 and TRBJ1-2; D unclear. Germline values: CDR1 SGHKS, CDR2 YYEKEE (reference sequence). Trimming removed 0 bases from V and 0 bases from J, with 12 bases in between. The CDR3 consists of 16 residues. CDR3 amino acids: CASSLVRQSANYGYTF. The CDR3 region has the DNA TGTGCCAGCAGCTTGGTTAGGCAGAGCGCTAACTATGGCTACACCTTC.

The chain uses TRBV5-1 and TRBJ2-3; 8 bases fit TRBD2. Germline V gene lookup returns CDR1 SGHRS and CDR2 YFSETQ. V lost 9 bases to trimming and J lost 5 bases; unmatched junction nucleotides: 11. The CDR3 runs 14 residues. CDR3 nucleotide sequence: TGCGCCACCTACGCGGGACTAGGGGTAGATACGCAGTATTTT. Translated: CATYAGLGVDTQYF. Supplemented by reference TRBV5-1 and TRBJ2-3, the full variable domain reads KAGVTQTPRYLIKTRGQQVTLSCSPISGHRSVSWYQQTPGQGLQFLFEYFSETQRNKGNFPGRFSGRQFSNSRSEMNVSTLELGDSALYLCATYAGLGVDTQYFGPGTRLTVL.

The gene calls are TRBV5-4 and TRBJ2-5; 14 bases line up with TRBD2. Losses at the gene ends were 4 bases for V and 4 bases for J; bases not matched to a gene: 6. The CDR3 runs to 16 residues. Germline CDR1 SGHNT, CDR2 YYREEE (reference sequence). The CDR3 sequence is CASSLPTSGGGETQYF. In DNA form, the CDR3 reads TGTGCCAGCAGCCTTCCGACTAGCGGGGGGGGAGAGACCCAGTACTTC. Together with reference TRBV5-4 and TRBJ2-5, the CDR3 gives the full variable domain: ETGVTQSPTHLIKTRGQQVTLRCSSQSGHNTVSWYQQALGQGPQFIFQYYREEENGRGNFPPRFSGLQFPNYSSELNVNALELDDSALYLCASSLPTSGGGETQYFGPGTRLLVL.

The chain combines TRBV7-6 with TRBJ2-5; D is possibly TRBD2 (6 bases). V dropped 3 bases and J dropped 5 bases, with 22 bases sitting between them. Germline lookup yields CDR1 SGHVS and CDR2 FNYEAQ. The CDR3 extends over 17 amino acids. The CDR3 DNA reads TGTGCCAGCAGCTTTGGGTCGCGAGCGGGCCTTAAGGAGACCCAGTACTTC. This sequence encodes CASSFGSRAGLKETQYF.

This chain joins TRBV5-1 and TRBJ2-7; possibly TRBD2 for D (6 bases). The V end lost 5 bases, the J end lost 3 bases, and 12 bases lay between the germline ends. Per germline, CDR1 SGHRS and CDR2 YFSETQ. This CDR3 spans 13 amino acids. CDR3 sequence (DNA): TGCGCCAGCAGGTGGGACTTGGTCTACGAGCAGTACTTC. As protein: CASRWDLVYEQYF. Full variable domain (missing parts from reference TRBV5-1 and TRBJ2-7): KAGVTQTPRYLIKTRGQQVTLSCSPISGHRSVSWYQQTPGQGLQFLFEYFSETQRNKGNFPGRFSGRQFSNSRSEMNVSTLELGDSALYLCASRWDLVYEQYFGPGTRLTVT.

The V and J genes are TRBV10-3 and TRBJ2-5; 7 bases align to TRBD1. With V trimmed by 2 bases and J by 4 bases, 16 bases remained unmatched. Per the germline V gene, CDR1 is ENHRY and CDR2 is SYGVKD. The CDR3 covers 18 residues. CDR3 sequence (DNA): TGTGCCATCAGTGAGGGGTTTGAGCTCCACAGGGGAGTAGAGACCCAGTACTTC. Translated: CAISEGFELHRGVETQYF.

In nucleotides, the CDR3 is TGTGCCAGCTCACCAGCGATGAATCAGCCCCAGCATTTT. Amino acid sequence: CASSPAMNQPQHF. The chain employs TRBV18 and TRBJ1-5; D is undetermined. Germline V gene lookup returns CDR1 KGHSH and CDR2 LQKENI. CDR3 length: 13 residues. Trimming removed 2 bases at V and 4 bases at J, with 6 bases between.

The rearrangement links TRBV28 to TRBJ2-7; D may be TRBD2 (5 bases). The ends were cut back, 2 bases at V and 3 bases at J, with 5 bases in the middle. Germline CDR1 MDHEN, CDR2 SYDVKM. The CDR3 totals 12 residues. The CDR3 loop is CASSLRDYEQYF. The DNA for the CDR3 is TGTGCCAGCAGTTTACGGGACTACGAGCAGTACTTC.

This clone was recorded only once. The chain employs TRBV5-6 and TRBJ1-1; the D is unclear. The germline V and J ends were trimmed by 4 bases and 1 base, with 17 bases remaining between them. The germline gives CDR1 SGHDT, CDR2 YYEEEE. The CDR3 has 16 amino acids. CDR3 in DNA: TGTGCCAGCAGCCCGCTAGGAGGGAGCGGGAACACTGAAGCTTTCTTT. Amino acid sequence: CASSPLGGSGNTEAFF.

This clone was picked up a small number of times. The chain uses TRBV7-7 and TRBJ2-2; 7 bases align to TRBD1. After removal of 5 bases from V and 5 bases from J, the junction contained 8 bases not matched to a gene. Germline V gene sequence: CDR1 SSHAT, CDR2 FNYEAQ (reference sequence). CDR3 length: 15 residues. CDR3 coding DNA: TGTGCCAGCAGCCCTAGGACAGGACCTACCGGGGAGCTGTTTTTT. Amino acid sequence: CASSPRTGPTGELFF.

CDR3 bases: TGTGCCAGCAGCTTGACAGGGGGCGGGTACACCTTC. Its protein is CASSLTGGGYTF. The chain combines TRBV5-6 with TRBJ1-2; TRBD1 matches at 9 bases. Per the germline V gene, CDR1 is SGHDT and CDR2 is YYEEEE. The CDR3 extends over 12 amino acids. V lost 1 base to trimming and J lost 11 bases; unmatched junction nucleotides: 3.

This chain links TRBV4-1 with TRBJ2-7; no clear D gene. CDR1 and CDR2 (germline): MGHRA, YSYEKL. The length of the CDR3 is 13 residues. Deletions cut 2 bases from V and 2 bases from J, with 7 bases between. This CDR3 reads CASSQLRTYEQYF. The CDR3 DNA reads TGCGCCAGCAGCCAACTACGTACCTACGAGCAGTACTTC.

The chain couples TRBV6-1 to TRBJ2-1; 9 bases map to TRBD2. The CDR3 has 15 amino acids. V trimming: 4 bases; J trimming: 7 bases; junction bases outside the gene matches: 8. The germline V gene encodes CDR1 MNHNS and CDR2 SASEGT. The DNA for the CDR3 is TGTGCCAGCAGTGTGGGGCGGGGGGGCAGGAATGAGCAGTTCTTC. Its protein product is CASSVGRGGRNEQFF.

This sequence joins TRBV6-5 and TRBJ2-7; D possibly corresponds to TRBD2 (6 bases). Trimming pared 0 bases from V and 5 bases from J, leaving 11 bases between. From germline, CDR1 is MNHEY and CDR2 SVGAGI. The CDR3 totals 14 residues. The CDR3 DNA is TGTGCCAGCAGTTACTCCGGGTGGGAGGACGAGCAGTACTTC. Amino acids: CASSYSGWEDEQYF.

The chain employs TRBV18 and TRBJ2-3, with D possibly TRBD1 on 5 matching bases. This CDR3 contains 15 residues. Trimming stripped 3 bases from V and 7 bases from J, with 17 bases between. Germline V gene lookup returns CDR1 KGHSH and CDR2 LQKENI. The DNA of the CDR3 is TGTGCCAGCTCACCTCCCCAGGGTCTAGGATATACGCAGTATTTT. Translating it yields CASSPPQGLGYTQYF.

This rearrangement joins TRBV2 to TRBJ1-1, with TRBD1 matching over 8 bases. V lost 6 bases and J lost 5; bases outside the gene matches: 8. The CDR3 runs 14 residues. Germline lookup yields CDR1 SNHLY and CDR2 FYNNEI. DNA of the CDR3: TGTGCCAGCAGGCCAGACAGGGGACGGACTGAAGCTTTCTTT. Protein sequence: CASRPDRGRTEAFF.

The chain uses TRBV5-1 and TRBJ1-4; 10 bases fit TRBD1. This CDR3 has 15 residues. From germline, CDR1 is SGHRS and CDR2 YFSETQ. Trimming removed 4 bases from V and 6 bases from J; junction bases left unmatched: 6. CDR3 in DNA: TGCGCCAGCAGCCCTGACAGGGGGCGAGATGAAAAACTGTTTTTT. Its translation: CASSPDRGRDEKLFF.

This sequence joins TRBV14 and TRBJ1-1; D may be TRBD1 (6 bases). The germline V gene encodes CDR1 SGHDN and CDR2 FVKESK. V was clipped by 8 bases and J by 3 bases, with 19 bases between them. This CDR3 has 15 residues. The CDR3 region is CASGKQGLWYTEAFF. The DNA of the CDR3 is TGTGCCAGCGGAAAGCAGGGGCTTTGGTACACTGAAGCTTTCTTT.